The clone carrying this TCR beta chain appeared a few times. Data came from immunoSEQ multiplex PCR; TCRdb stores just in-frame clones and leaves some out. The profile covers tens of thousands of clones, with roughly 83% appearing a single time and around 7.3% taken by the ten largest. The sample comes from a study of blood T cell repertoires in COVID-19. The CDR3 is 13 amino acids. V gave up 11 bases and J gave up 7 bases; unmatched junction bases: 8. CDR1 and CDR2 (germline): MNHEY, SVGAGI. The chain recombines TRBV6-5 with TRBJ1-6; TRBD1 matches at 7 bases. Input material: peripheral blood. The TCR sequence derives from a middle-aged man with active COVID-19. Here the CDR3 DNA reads TGTGCCGCATGGGACAGAGGGAATTCACCCCTCCACTTT. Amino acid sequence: CAAWDRGNSPLHF.